The present T cell receptor beta chain was sequenced within a study of blood T cells in healthy people across ages. V lost 6 bases and J lost 0, with 10 bases in between. This CDR3 has 14 amino acids. Germline V gene sequence: CDR1 MDHEN, CDR2 SYDVKM. Using a J-beta primer mix together with a sample-barcoded 5' primer, a second PCR was run for roughly 7 to 11 cycles. TCRdb called the 5' RACE reads again in MiXCR, with one record for every CDR3 protein. The sample yields 950,000 to 1,200,000 distinct CDR3 sequences, roughly two fifths seen once. Points from the study as a whole: Among T cells, TCR beta diversity per million cells dropped roughly linearly as age rose. Correlation between TCR beta diversity and naive T cell percentage was strong.

No fewer than 6 million PBMCs went into each sample. As concerns this clonotype: Its antigen is unknown.

The source of this sequence is a man aged 18 to 29 in good health. The sample comprised blood. This sequence joins TRBV28 and TRBJ2-3; D is perhaps TRBD1 (5 bases). CDR3 coding DNA: TGTGCCAGCAGGTTACAGGCCAGCACAGATACGCAGTATTTT. Amino acids: CASRLQASTDTQYF.